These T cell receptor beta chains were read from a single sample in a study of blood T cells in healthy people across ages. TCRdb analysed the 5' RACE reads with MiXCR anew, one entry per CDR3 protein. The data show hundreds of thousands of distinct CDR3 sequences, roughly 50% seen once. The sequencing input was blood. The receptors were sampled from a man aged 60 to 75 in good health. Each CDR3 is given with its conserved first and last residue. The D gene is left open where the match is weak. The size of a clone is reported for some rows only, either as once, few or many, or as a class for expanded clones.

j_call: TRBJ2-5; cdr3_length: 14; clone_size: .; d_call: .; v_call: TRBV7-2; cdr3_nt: TGTGCCAGCAGCCCAGGGCGGGTCCGAGAGACCCAGTACTTC; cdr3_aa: CASSPGRVRETQYF
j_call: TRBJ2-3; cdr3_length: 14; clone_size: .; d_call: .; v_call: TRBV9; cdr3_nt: TGTGCCAGCAGCACAGGACTGGAACAGCGGCAGGAGTATTTT; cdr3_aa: CASSTGLEQRQEYF
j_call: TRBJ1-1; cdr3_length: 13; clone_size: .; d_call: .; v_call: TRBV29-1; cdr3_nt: TGCAGCGTTGATTGGAGGGCGAGCACTGGAGCTTTCTTT; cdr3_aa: CSVDWRASTGAFF
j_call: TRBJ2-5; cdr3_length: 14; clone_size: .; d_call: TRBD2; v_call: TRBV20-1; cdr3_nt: TGCAGTGCTAGGATAGCGGGGGTCCAAGAGACCCAGTACTTC; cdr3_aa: CSARIAGVQETQYF
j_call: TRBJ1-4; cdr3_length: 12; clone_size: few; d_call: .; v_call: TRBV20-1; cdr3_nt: TGCAGTGCTAGGGTGGTTGGCGAAAAACTGTTTTTT; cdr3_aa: CSARVVGEKLFF
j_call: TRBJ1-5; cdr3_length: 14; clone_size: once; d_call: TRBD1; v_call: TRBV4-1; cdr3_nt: TGCGCCAGCAGCCTCGACAGGGGCTTGACGCCCCAGCATTTT; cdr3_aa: CASSLDRGLTPQHF
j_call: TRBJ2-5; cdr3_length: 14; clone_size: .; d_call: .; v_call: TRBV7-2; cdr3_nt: TGTGCCAGCAGTCATGGGGGGGCAAGGGAGACCCAGTACTTC; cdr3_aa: CASSHGGARETQYF
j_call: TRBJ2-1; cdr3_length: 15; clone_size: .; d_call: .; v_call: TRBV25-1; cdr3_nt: TGTGCCACTACACACCTCACGCGGTCCTACAATGAGCAGTTCTTC; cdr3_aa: CATTHLTRSYNEQFF
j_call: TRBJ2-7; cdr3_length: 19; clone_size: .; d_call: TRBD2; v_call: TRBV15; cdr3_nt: TGTGCCACCAGCAGAGAGGGGGACTTTAGCGGGGACCGCTCCTACGAGCAGTACTTC; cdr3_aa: CATSREGDFSGDRSYEQYF
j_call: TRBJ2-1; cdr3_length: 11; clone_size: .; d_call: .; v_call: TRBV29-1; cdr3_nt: TGCAGCGTTGCCTCGGGGGATGAGCAGTTCTTC; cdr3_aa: CSVASGDEQFF
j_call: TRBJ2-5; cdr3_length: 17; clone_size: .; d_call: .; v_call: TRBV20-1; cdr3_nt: TGCAGTGCTAGAGATTCAGGCAGGCAGGCTTGGTCGGAGACCCAGTACTTC; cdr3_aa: CSARDSGRQAWSETQYF
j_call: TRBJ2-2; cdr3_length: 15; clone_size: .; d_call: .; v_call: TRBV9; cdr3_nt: TGTGCCAGCAGGGTTACAGGGCTTAACACCGGGGAGCTGTTTTTT; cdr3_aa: CASRVTGLNTGELFF
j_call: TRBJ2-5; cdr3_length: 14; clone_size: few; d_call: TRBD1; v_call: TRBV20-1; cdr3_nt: TGCAGTGCTAGCGGGACAGGGGTTCGAGAGACCCAGTACTTC; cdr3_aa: CSASGTGVRETQYF
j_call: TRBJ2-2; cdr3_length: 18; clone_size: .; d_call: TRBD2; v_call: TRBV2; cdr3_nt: TGTGCCAGCAGTGAGAGACTAGCGGGGGGGGCATCCACCGGGGAGCTGTTTTTT; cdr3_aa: CASSERLAGGASTGELFF
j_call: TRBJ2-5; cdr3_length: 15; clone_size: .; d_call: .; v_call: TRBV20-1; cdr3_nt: TGCAGTGCCCTACCCAGGGGGGGGAAGGAAGAGACCCAGTACTTC; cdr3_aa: CSALPRGGKEETQYF
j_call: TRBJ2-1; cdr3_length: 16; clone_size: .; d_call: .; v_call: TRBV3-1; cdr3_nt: TGTGCCAGCAGTCCCGAGGGGGGCAAGCCCTACAATGAGCAGTTCTTC; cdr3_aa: CASSPEGGKPYNEQFF
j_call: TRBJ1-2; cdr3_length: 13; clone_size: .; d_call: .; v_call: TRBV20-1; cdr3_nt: TGCAGTGCCAAGGTGTTCACTAACTATGGCTACACCTTC; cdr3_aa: CSAKVFTNYGYTF
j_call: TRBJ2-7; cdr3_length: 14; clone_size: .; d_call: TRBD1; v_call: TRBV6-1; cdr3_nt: TGTGCCAGCAGTGCAGCGGGACAGGGGAACGAGCAGTACTTC; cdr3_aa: CASSAAGQGNEQYF
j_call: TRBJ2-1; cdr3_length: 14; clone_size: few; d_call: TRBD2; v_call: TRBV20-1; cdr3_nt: TGCAGTGCCCCCGCTGAGCGGGACTACAATGAGCAGTTCTTC; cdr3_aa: CSAPAERDYNEQFF
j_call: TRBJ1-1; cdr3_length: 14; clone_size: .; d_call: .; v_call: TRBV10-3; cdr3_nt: TGTGCCATCAGTGAACTAGGGGTTGGTCCTGAAGCTTTCTTT; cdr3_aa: CAISELGVGPEAFF
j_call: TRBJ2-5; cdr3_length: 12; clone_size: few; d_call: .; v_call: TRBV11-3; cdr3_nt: TGTGCCAGCAGCTTCGGGGCAGAGACCCAGTACTTC; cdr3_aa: CASSFGAETQYF
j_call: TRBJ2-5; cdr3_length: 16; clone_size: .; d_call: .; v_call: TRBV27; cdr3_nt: TGTGCCAGCAGTTCCGCCGGGGCGGGGAGTCAAGAGACCCAGTACTTC; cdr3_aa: CASSSAGAGSQETQYF
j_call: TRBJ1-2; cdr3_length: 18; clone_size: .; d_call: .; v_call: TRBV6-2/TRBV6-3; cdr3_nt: TGTGCCAGCAGTTCGATTGCGTCTACTGGCTGGGACGGCTATGGCTACACCTTC; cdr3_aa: CASSSIASTGWDGYGYTF
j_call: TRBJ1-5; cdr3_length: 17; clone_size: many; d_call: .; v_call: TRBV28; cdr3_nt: TGTGCCAGCAGAACGATATTGATCTCTTATAGCAATCAGCCCCAGCATTTT; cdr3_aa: CASRTILISYSNQPQHF
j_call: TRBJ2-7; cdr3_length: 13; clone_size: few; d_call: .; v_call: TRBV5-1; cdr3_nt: TGTGCCAGCAGCTTGGGACTTCCCTACGAGCAGTACTTC; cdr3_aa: CASSLGLPYEQYF
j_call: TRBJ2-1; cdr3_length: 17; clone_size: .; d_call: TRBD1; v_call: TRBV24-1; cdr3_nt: TGTGCCACCAGTGATTTGCGGGGGGACAGGGGGGGCAATGAGCAGTTCTTC; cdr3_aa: CATSDLRGDRGGNEQFF
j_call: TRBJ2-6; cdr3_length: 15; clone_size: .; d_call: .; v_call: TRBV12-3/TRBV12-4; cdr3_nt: TGTGCCAGCAGTTTCTGGTCCCTCGGGGCCAACGTCCTGACTTTC; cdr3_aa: CASSFWSLGANVLTF
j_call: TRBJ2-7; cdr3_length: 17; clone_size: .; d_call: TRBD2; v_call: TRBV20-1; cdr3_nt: TGCAGTGCTAGAGTCCCGGGACTAGCGGGGGGCCTGTACGAGCAGTACTTC; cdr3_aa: CSARVPGLAGGLYEQYF
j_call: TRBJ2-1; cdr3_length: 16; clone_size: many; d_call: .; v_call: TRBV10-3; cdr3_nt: TGTGCCATCAGTGGTAGTGGAGGGTTTCAATACAATGAGCAGTTCTTC; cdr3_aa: CAISGSGGFQYNEQFF
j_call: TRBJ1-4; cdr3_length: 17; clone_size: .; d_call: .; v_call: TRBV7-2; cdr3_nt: TGTGCCAGCAGCTCAAATACCGGACGAGGGATATCCCAAAAACTGTTTTTT; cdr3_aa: CASSSNTGRGISQKLFF
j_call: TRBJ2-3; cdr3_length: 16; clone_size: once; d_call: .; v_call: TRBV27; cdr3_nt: TGTGCCAGCAGTTTAGTAGGGGCCTCTACCACAGATACGCAGTATTTT; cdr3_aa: CASSLVGASTTDTQYF
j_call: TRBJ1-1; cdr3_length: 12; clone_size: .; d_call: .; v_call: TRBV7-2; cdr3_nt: TGTGCCAGCAGCGTTATGAACACTGAAGCTTTCTTT; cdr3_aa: CASSVMNTEAFF
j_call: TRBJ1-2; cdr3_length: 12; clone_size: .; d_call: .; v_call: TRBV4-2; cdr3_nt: TGTGCCAGCAGCCAAGGGAGGTGGGGCTACACCTTC; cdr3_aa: CASSQGRWGYTF